This TCR beta chain comes out of a study of cytomegalovirus exposure and HLA in healthy donors (dated by TCRdb to 2015 to 2018). Study-level background: In an earlier analysis of 587 of the donors, approximately 260 Gb of sequence data and 117 million unique TCR beta sequences from 150 million to 200 million T cells were reported. An early release covering about 600 HLA-typed donors comprised approximately 300 gigabases of sequencing data and roughly 85 million unique TCR sequences. The genetic ancestry cluster associated with self-reported Caucasian donors included 80% to 90% of the 398 genotyped donors. The aim of the study was to test whether cataloging public T cell receptors could identify signatures of past pathogen exposure. The study used immunosequencing to profile the T cell repertoires of 666 subjects and linked those repertoires to cytomegalovirus serostatus. In addition to the first cohort of about 650 subjects, a separate validation cohort of approximately 130 different subjects was used. To predict cytomegalovirus infection status, the study combined high-throughput TCR immunosequencing, statistical association of individual TCRs with disease status, and machine learning. To study patterns of TCR occurrence, a later analysis re-analyzed previously published TCR beta repertoires from around 700 donors and added high-resolution HLA genotyping. Rather than using new phenotypic data, the later analysis identified candidate immune exposures from TCR beta sequences and from how often those sequences occurred across donors. An earlier analysis of 587 of the donors applied high-throughput TCR beta sequencing to assess whether each TCR beta V gene segment acted as functional or pseudogenic. Donor age, sex, ethnicity and CMV serostatus were compiled together with the repertoire data. A later genetic analysis took genome-wide SNP genotypes for about three fifths of the 666 donors and used that subset as a discovery cohort. All discovery cohort repertoires had been generated on a single sequencing platform. HLA typing covered class I and class II loci at four-digit resolution. Typing coverage varied by locus: roughly 620-630 donors for A, B, C, DRB1 and DQB1; 500 to 550 for DQA1; about 570 for DPA1; around 450 for DPB1. Because of strong linkage in the cohort, four to six DR-DQ haplotypes were treated as single units for association and clustering. Among about 370 genotyped donors of the cohort, an average of about 240,000 unique TCR beta nucleotide sequences was sequenced per donor, of which about 20% were non-productive. Here is what the overall study found, with its caveats: The classifier was reported to diagnose cytomegalovirus status with high specificity and sensitivity in both the original and validation cohorts. Most CMV-associated TCR beta chains appeared to be HLA-restricted in a later analysis, and the HLA associations seemed to be driven largely by CMV exposure. At a false discovery rate of 0.05, a later analysis linked some 17,000 TCR beta sequences to specific HLA alleles. A cluster of highly shared sequence variants was judged likely to represent a technical artifact of the sequencing pipeline. When HLA alleles, especially DR and DQ, strongly co-occurred, TCR associations were difficult to assign to individual alleles. An earlier analysis of approximately 590 of the donors showed that most TCR beta V segments appeared in productive rearrangements either about 90% or about 30% of the time, which broadly matched IMGT annotations. Only TCR beta chains were sequenced in this cohort, and the absence of alpha or paired-chain data limited detectable features. Because counts were too low, around 18 rarely observed V segments, including chromosome 9 orphons, were left out of the earlier analysis of some 600 of the donors. Across donors, most TCR sequences were observed very rarely, whereas some public TCRs were present in many individuals. A later analysis found that HLA-associated TCR beta chains were more clonally expanded and had lower generation probabilities than equally common non-associated chains. In a later analysis, TCR association rates were found to vary across HLA loci, with the most associated TCRs seen for DRB1 alleles and the fewest for HLA-C alleles. Linkage disequilibrium might explain the correlated functional status among segregating V segments, but an unknown experimental factor could not be ruled out. An association between a missense DCLRE1C variant and V-gene and J-gene trimming of TCR beta chains was found in a later genetic analysis and replicated in an independent cohort. The only immune exposure information available for the cohort was CMV serostatus. Three of the identified cytomegalovirus-associated TCR beta chains were confirmed in vitro to be specific for cytomegalovirus antigens. Because HLA typing was unavailable for some donors at each locus, only the typed subset was used in association tests. In a later analysis, several top co-occurrence clusters were reported to appear linked to parvovirus B19, influenza, CMV and Epstein-Barr virus. In a later genetic analysis, fewer N-insertions in productive TCRs were reported among donors in an Asian-associated ancestry cluster than the roughly 670-donor mean. In the study, some 180 TCR beta chains were listed as associated with cytomegalovirus. A further reported finding was that TCR beta sequences accurately predicted the HLA-A and HLA-B alleles for most subjects in the first cohort. The presence/absence analyses assumed that sequencing depth was roughly uniform across donors, and that assumption may not be true. The 87-base-pair reads could not distinguish some IMGT-functional V segments, including TRBV6-2 and TRBV6-3, so those segments were excluded. According to the authors, the approach could potentially be generalized to other disease states and immunological phenotypes.

As for this clone: The specificity of this receptor is unknown.

Library preparation used the immunoSEQ multiplex PCR assay. The multiplex PCR relied on a mix of 60 forward primers for TCR Vbeta segments and 13 reverse primers for TCR Jbeta segments. A multiplex PCR assay on genomic DNA amplified the CDR3 region of rearranged TCR beta genes. The Illumina HiSeq System was used to sequence the amplified TCR beta libraries as 87-base-pair reads. On the authors' methods: Across the 500 to 750 repertoires, a later analysis counted roughly 84 million unique TCR beta chains, about 10 million of which were shared by at least two donors. Raw reads were error-corrected and collapsed into unique sequences by a nearest-neighbor algorithm in which closely related sequences were merged to remove PCR and sequencing errors. To assign V, D and J gene segments, CDR3 sequences were aligned to IMGT reference sequences. Each retained sequence needed at least a six-nucleotide match to both a V gene segment and a J gene segment. A rearrangement counted as productive if the CDR3 had no stop codons and remained in frame with V and J, and every other rearrangement counted as non-productive. CDR3 was defined by IMGT convention, running from the second conserved V-encoded cysteine to the conserved J-encoded phenylalanine. In an earlier analysis of some 550 of the donors, sequences lacking an unambiguous match to a single V gene segment were excluded. In an earlier analysis of about 590 of the donors, a V segment was called functional when productive rearrangements were above 56.7%, and segregating when the standard deviation between donors exceeded 5%. To diagnose cytomegalovirus status from the catalog of TCR beta chain sequences, a statistical classification framework was built. V and J gene assignment, in a later analysis, came from comparing TCR nucleotide sequences with IMGT/GENE-DB human TR gene sequences. The TCRdist pipeline was used in a later analysis to assign CDR3 sequences and most-parsimonious VDJ recombination scenarios. A later analysis defined each TCR beta chain by its CDR3 amino acid sequence plus V-gene family, and excluded reads lacking a unique V-gene family. As a way to deal with suspected cross-contamination and a sequencing artifact, a later analysis dropped 450 to 600 nucleotide sequences that were highly shared and had low generation probability. For each public chain, a later analysis derived a clonal expansion index from normalized ranks of inferred template counts within each repertoire. In a later analysis, generation probabilities were computed using a VDJ recombination model fitted to out-of-frame rearrangements, and the results were checked against IGoR. In a later analysis, TCR-TCR, TCR-HLA and TCR-CMV co-occurrence was scored with hypergeometric tests, and a repertoire-size bias correction was applied to TCR pairs. False discovery rates were estimated in a later analysis by permuting HLA or CMV assignments 20 times. In a later analysis, co-occurring TCRs were grouped with DBSCAN, and TCRdist sequence similarity was added when clustering was performed within HLA-allele-positive subsets. Repertoires with fewer than 30,000 or more than 120,000 public chains were left out of co-occurrence clustering, as were four to six repertoires with anomalous nucleotide sharing. Sourced from immuneACCESS, this table was stored by TCRdb with only in-frame sequences that have V and J called. A share of the clones is absent; for the studies checked, an unresolved V gene accounts for under half, and the remainder has no known explanation. The DNA gave D and trimming, while V, J and clone size come from that table. The sample table holds roughly 30,000 clones. Clones ranked in the top ten supply about 3.4% of the sample.

The cohort comprised 670 or so healthy bone marrow donors. At the time of sampling, every cohort member was nominally healthy, though immune exposures that went unrecorded were likely present. The donor was CMV seropositive and belonged to the group of about 290 seropositive cohort members. Each donor provided a peripheral blood sample, and peripheral blood mononuclear cells were used for TCR beta sequencing. The Qiagen DNeasy Blood Extraction Kit was used to extract genomic DNA from the blood cell samples. The germline V gene sets CDR1 to SGHDT and CDR2 to YYEEEE. Reading from cysteine to phenylalanine, the CDR3 counts 14 amino acids. This entry keeps only the CDR3 DNA: 42 bases, framed from base 1. The germline V end is reduced by 4 bases and the J end by 1 base; junction bases left unmatched: 4.

Recombination linked TRBV5-6 to TRBJ2-5, with 7 middle bases fitting TRBD2. This receptor was identified in a woman in her 40s in good health and CMV-seropositive. The sequenced sample consisted of PBMCs. The CDR3 reads as follows: CASSHAGVQETQYF. The DNA sequence is TGTGCCAGCAGCCATGCGGGGGTCCAAGAGACCCAGTACTTC.